A selection of T cell receptor beta chains follows, all from one sample in a study of cytomegalovirus exposure and HLA in healthy donors. Clones were sequenced by immunoSEQ multiplex PCR, and TCRdb holds only the in-frame ones, with some missing. In the table there are some 150,000 clones, around 80% of which are singletons. What was sequenced was PBMCs. The receptor set was obtained from a woman aged 45-59 years in good health and CMV-seronegative. Both conserved end residues are part of each CDR3. The order of the fields is D gene, V gene, clone size, J gene, CDR3 protein, CDR3 DNA. The D gene is left open where the match is weak. Some rows mark clone size as missing; the rest say once, few, many or name a class of expanded clone.

>NA|TRBV4-1|NA|TRBJ1-1
CASSQDRVRNTEAFF
TGCGCCAGCAGCCAAGACAGGGTAAGGAACACTGAAGCTTTCTTT
>NA|TRBV27|NA|TRBJ2-7
CASSRPKSGHAYEQYF
TGTGCCAGCAGTAGGCCTAAGTCGGGACATGCATACGAGCAGTACTTC
>TRBD2|TRBV5-1|NA|TRBJ2-2
CASSLALAGATGELFF
TGCGCCAGCAGCTTGGCCCTAGCGGGAGCTACCGGGGAGCTGTTTTTT
>NA|TRBV6-5|NA|TRBJ2-5
CASPAAGRGETQYF
TGTGCCAGCCCCGCCGCGGGGAGGGGGGAGACCCAGTACTTC
>NA|TRBV6-6|few|TRBJ1-5
CASSYGQSGNQPQHF
TGTGCCAGCAGTTATGGACAGTCCGGCAATCAGCCCCAGCATTTT
>NA|TRBV28|NA|TRBJ1-2
CASSREIYGYTF
TGTGCCAGCAGTAGGGAGATCTATGGCTACACCTTC
>TRBD2|TRBV6-5|NA|TRBJ2-1
CASGLAGGPSNEQFF
TGTGCCAGCGGCCTAGCGGGAGGGCCCTCCAATGAGCAGTTCTTC
>TRBD2|TRBV4-1|NA|TRBJ2-1
CASISSPGTSGIEQFF
TGCGCCAGCATCTCAAGTCCGGGGACTAGCGGGATTGAGCAGTTCTTC
>NA|TRBV29-1|NA|TRBJ1-2
CSVEVGALGGYTF
TGCAGCGTTGAAGTGGGGGCTTTGGGTGGCTACACCTTC
>NA|TRBV9|NA|TRBJ1-2
CASSALTYRAGGYTF
TGTGCCAGCAGCGCCCTTACATACAGGGCTGGTGGCTACACCTTC
>NA|TRBV2|NA|TRBJ1-1
CASSQWGGGPNTEAFF
TGTGCCAGCAGTCAATGGGGCGGTGGGCCGAACACTGAAGCTTTCTTT
>TRBD2|TRBV19|NA|TRBJ2-1
CASSILGAKNGTSGRVLEQFF
TGTGCCAGTAGTATACTCGGCGCCAAAAATGGGACTAGCGGGAGGGTTCTTGAGCAGTTCTTC
>TRBD1|TRBV5-1|NA|TRBJ2-6
CASSLGQGSGANVLTF
TGCGCCAGCAGCTTAGGACAGGGCTCTGGGGCCAACGTCCTGACTTTC
>NA|TRBV6-6|NA|TRBJ1-2
CASRSGDLVNYGYTF
TGTGCCAGCCGGTCAGGGGACCTCGTTAACTATGGCTACACCTTC
>NA|TRBV14|NA|TRBJ2-1
CASSRGGGHEQFF
TGTGCCAGCAGCCGAGGTGGGGGCCATGAGCAGTTCTTC
>NA|TRBV6-5|NA|TRBJ2-1
CASRDSRSSYNEQFF
TGTGCCAGCAGGGACAGCCGGAGCTCCTACAATGAGCAGTTCTTC
>TRBD1|TRBV11-2|few|TRBJ2-7
CASRPGGPEQYF
TGTGCCAGCAGACCAGGGGGCCCCGAGCAGTACTTC
>TRBD2|TRBV19|NA|TRBJ2-1
CASSMAGAWNEQFF
TGTGCCAGTAGTATGGCGGGAGCCTGGAATGAGCAGTTCTTC
>NA|TRBV5-1|NA|TRBJ2-7
CASSLVGAASYEQYF
TGCGCCAGCAGCTTGGTGGGGGCAGCCTCCTACGAGCAGTACTTC
>NA|TRBV27|NA|TRBJ2-1
CASSIFSANNEQFF
TGTGCCAGCTCCATCTTTAGCGCGAACAATGAGCAGTTCTTC
>TRBD1|TRBV2|NA|TRBJ1-1
CASSDGQGKNTEAFF
TGTGCCAGCAGTGACGGACAGGGGAAGAACACTGAAGCTTTCTTT
>NA|TRBV6-5|NA|TRBJ1-3
CASSPYRGTGNTIYF
TGTGCCAGCAGTCCCTACCGGGGAACTGGAAACACCATATATTTT
>NA|TRBV7-3|NA|TRBJ2-7
CASSLTSGLSYEQYF
TGTGCCAGCAGCTTAACTAGCGGCTTATCCTACGAGCAGTACTTC
>NA|TRBV6-5|NA|TRBJ2-5
CASSYGRTQYF
TGTGCCAGCAGTTACGGGCGGACCCAGTACTTC
>TRBD2|TRBV29-1|few|TRBJ2-1
CSESLAGGPNEQFF
TGCAGCGAGTCACTAGCGGGGGGCCCCAATGAGCAGTTCTTC
>NA|TRBV4-3|few|TRBJ1-5
CASSQDGRSQPQHF
TGCGCCAGCAGCCAAGATGGGCGAAGTCAGCCCCAGCATTTT
>TRBD2|TRBV15|NA|TRBJ2-7
CATSRTWGGYEQYF
TGTGCCACCAGCAGAACGTGGGGGGGTTACGAGCAGTACTTC
>TRBD2|TRBV5-1|NA|TRBJ2-1
CASSPGTKQFF
TGCGCCAGCAGCCCAGGGACTAAGCAGTTCTTC
>TRBD1|TRBV15|NA|TRBJ1-4
CATSRPTGDSVKLFF
TGTGCCACCAGCAGGCCGACAGGGGACAGCGTAAAACTGTTTTTT
>TRBD1|TRBV7-9|NA|TRBJ1-1
CASSSGTGNKDTEAFF
TGTGCCAGCAGCTCCGGGACAGGCAACAAAGACACTGAAGCTTTCTTT
>NA|TRBV10-2|NA|TRBJ2-1
CASSESGQLGEQFF
TGCGCCAGCAGTGAGTCGGGTCAGTTGGGCGAGCAGTTCTTC
>TRBD1|TRBV6-6|NA|TRBJ1-4
CASRGQGVNEKLFF
TGTGCCAGCCGCGGACAGGGGGTTAATGAAAAACTGTTTTTT
>NA|TRBV27|NA|TRBJ2-1
CASSPTGSSGFRYNEQFF
TGTGCCAGCAGTCCGACGGGGAGTAGCGGATTCCGCTACAATGAGCAGTTCTTC
>TRBD1|TRBV2|NA|TRBJ1-6
CASRPGQGNSPLHF
TGTGCCAGCAGGCCGGGACAGGGGAATTCACCCCTCCACTTT
>TRBD2|TRBV18|NA|TRBJ2-5
CASSPGLAGLETQYF
TGTGCCAGCTCACCCGGACTAGCGGGTTTAGAGACCCAGTACTTC
>NA|TRBV5-1|few|TRBJ1-2
CASSLTGQGDYGYTF
TGCGCCAGCAGCCTGACAGGACAAGGGGACTATGGCTACACCTTC
>NA|TRBV2|NA|TRBJ2-7
CASSRDNYEQYF
TGTGCCAGCAGTAGGGACAACTACGAGCAGTACTTC
>NA|TRBV28|NA|TRBJ1-6
CASSWQSPLHF
TGTGCCAGCAGTTGGCAATCACCCCTCCACTTT
>TRBD1|TRBV5-1|NA|TRBJ1-1
CASSLGGTGDTEAFF
TGCGCCAGCAGCTTGGGAGGGACAGGTGACACTGAAGCTTTCTTT
>TRBD1|TRBV16|NA|TRBJ1-1
CASSQYRGAGNTEAFF
TGTGCCAGCAGCCAATACAGGGGCGCGGGGAACACTGAAGCTTTCTTT
>NA|TRBV30|few|TRBJ1-6
CAWSVRGAVRSPLHF
TGTGCCTGGAGTGTACGGGGGGCGGTTCGGTCACCCCTCCACTTT
>NA|TRBV11-3|few|TRBJ1-3
CASSSGAGNTIYF
TGTGCCAGCAGTTCGGGGGCTGGAAACACCATATATTTT
>TRBD1|TRBV4-1|once|TRBJ2-2
CASSQEGQGMTGELFF
TGCGCCAGCAGCCAAGAGGGACAGGGGATGACCGGGGAGCTGTTTTTT
>TRBD2|TRBV5-4|NA|TRBJ2-2
CASSIAGTTYTGELFF
TGTGCCAGCAGCATAGCCGGGACTACCTACACCGGGGAGCTGTTTTTT
>NA|TRBV7-2|many|TRBJ2-7
CASSNEGGYEQYF
TGTGCCAGCTCCAACGAAGGGGGCTACGAGCAGTACTTC
>NA|TRBV5-1|NA|TRBJ2-7
CASSFATAGEQYF
TGCGCCAGCAGCTTCGCTACCGCGGGAGAGCAGTACTTC
>NA|TRBV6-1|NA|TRBJ1-6
CATRSDRGTLHF
TGTGCCACCCGATCGGACCGGGGGACCCTCCACTTT
>NA|TRBV5-5|NA|TRBJ1-2
CASSLGQALVDKGYTF
TGTGCCAGCAGCTTGGGGCAGGCCCTCGTGGATAAGGGCTACACCTTC
>NA|TRBV28|few|TRBJ1-1
CASAYLTEAFF
TGTGCCAGCGCGTATTTGACTGAAGCTTTCTTT
>NA|TRBV30|once|TRBJ1-2
CAWSVNLWRANYGYTF
TGTGCCTGGAGTGTAAACTTGTGGCGGGCTAACTATGGCTACACCTTC
>TRBD1|TRBV2|NA|TRBJ1-4
CASGGQALFEKLFF
TGTGCCAGCGGGGGACAGGCCCTTTTTGAAAAACTGTTTTTT
>TRBD1|TRBV28|once|TRBJ2-2
CGTGGFHPANTGELFF
TGTGGGACAGGGGGTTTCCACCCCGCCAACACCGGGGAGCTGTTTTTT
>TRBD2|TRBV5-1|NA|TRBJ2-3
CASSPGSSGLTDTQYF
TGCGCCAGCAGCCCCGGGAGTAGCGGGCTCACAGATACGCAGTATTTT
>NA|TRBV6-1|few|TRBJ1-5
CASSEQGRPQHF
TGTGCCAGCAGTGAACAGGGAAGGCCCCAGCATTTT
>TRBD1|TRBV28|NA|TRBJ1-2
CASSLGRTGITNNYGYTF
TGTGCCAGCAGTCTGGGGCGGACAGGGATCACAAATAACTATGGCTACACCTTC
>NA|TRBV4-3|NA|TRBJ2-1
CASSQDFKGDEQFF
TGCGCCAGCAGCCAAGATTTTAAGGGGGATGAGCAGTTCTTC